This entry lists 6 T cell receptor beta chains sequenced from one sample in a study of blood T cell repertoires in COVID-19. Profiled with immunoSEQ multiplex PCR; TCRdb holds only in-frame clones, not every one. The data contain 210,000 or so clones, roughly 89% of them seen just once; the ten biggest clones take up 0.55% to 0.8%. The sequenced material came from peripheral blood. All receptors come from a man in his fifties with acute or convalescent COVID-19.

The J gene is TRBJ1-5, the V gene TRBV29-1; D not resolved. CDR1 and CDR2 from the germline V gene are SQVTM and ANQGSEA. The CDR3 length is 13 residues. Trimming stripped 4 bases from V and 4 bases from J, with 11 bases between. This CDR3 is CSVAHFENQPQHF. The DNA for the CDR3 is TGCAGCGTTGCGCATTTTGAGAATCAGCCCCAGCATTTT. The full variable domain, with the rest looked up from reference TRBV29-1 and TRBJ1-5, is SAVISQKPSRDICQRGTSLTIQCQVDSQVTMMFWYRQQPGQSLTLIATANQGSEATYESGFVIDKFPISRPNLTFSTLTVSNMSPEDSSIYLCSVAHFENQPQHFGDGTRLSIL.

The chain is built from TRBV6-5 and TRBJ1-1, with D perhaps TRBD1 (5 bases). The CDR3 covers 13 residues. Germline CDR1 MNHEY, CDR2 SVGAGI. Trimming pared 3 bases from V and 6 bases from J, leaving 11 bases between. The CDR3 DNA sequence: TGTGCCAGCAGTTATTTAGGGGTCCCTGAAGCTTTCTTT. Its translation is CASSYLGVPEAFF.

The chain has TRBV4-2 and TRBJ2-7; 7 bases align to TRBD1. Germline CDR1 and CDR2: LGHNA and YNFKEQ. V gave up 0 bases and J gave up 2 bases; unmatched junction bases: 7. This CDR3 contains 16 residues. CDR3 sequence (DNA): TGTGCCAGCAGCCAAGAATACAGGGGCCTTACCTACGAGCAGTACGTC. As protein: CASSQEYRGLTYEQYV.

The chain is built from TRBV4-3 and TRBJ2-1; TRBD1 agrees at 10 bases. CDR3 length: 15 amino acids. The V and J ends lost 3 bases and 10 bases, in that order; junction bases with no gene match: 9. Germline assignment: CDR1 LGHNA and CDR2 YSLEER. The CDR3 bases are TGCGCCAGCAGCCATACCGGGACAGGGGCCCGGGAGCAGTTCTTC. This gives the protein CASSHTGTGAREQFF.

CDR3 in amino acids: CASSIAGAYNEQFF. DNA for the CDR3: TGTGCCAGCAGCATAGCGGGAGCGTACAATGAGCAGTTCTTC. This sequence joins TRBV27 and TRBJ2-1; 9 bases are a match to TRBD2. The CDR3 extends over 14 amino acids. Looked up from germline, CDR1 is MNHEY and CDR2 is SMNVEV (reference sequence). With 6 bases clipped from V and 4 bases from J, the junction kept 4 bases outside the gene matches.

V is TRBV7-2 and J is TRBJ2-7, with 7 bases matching TRBD2. This CDR3 contains 14 residues. Germline-derived CDR1 and CDR2 are SGHTA and FQGNSA. The ends lost 1 base at V and 6 bases at J; junction bases unmatched: 6. The CDR3, as DNA: TGTGCCAGCAGCTTAGTCGGCGGGAGTACCGAGCAGTACTTC. Translated: CASSLVGGSTEQYF.